This TCR beta chain derives from a study of blood T cells in healthy people across ages. Study outcomes and limitations: Correlation between TCR beta diversity and naive T cell percentage was strong.

The CDR3 extends over 14 amino acids. Looked up from germline, CDR1 is SGHRS and CDR2 is YFSETQ. A second about 7 to 11 cycle PCR used barcoded and J-beta primers. One entry per CDR3 protein results from TCRdb running MiXCR on the 5' RACE reads. The profile shows roughly 700,000 distinct CDR3 sequences, more than 40% of them singletons. Regarding this clonotype: Its antigen is currently unknown.

The TCR was taken from a woman aged 55-70 years in good health. Sample: blood. V gene TRBV5-1 combines with J gene TRBJ2-7; D call uncertain. The end of the DNA is better explained by TRBJ2-5, so the J call may be wrong. The chain's CDR3 is CASYEAALQETQYF. In DNA form, the CDR3 reads TGCGCCAGCTATGAGGCGGCGTTGCAAGAGACCCAGTACTTC.